A single sample is the source of the 23 T cell receptor beta chains below, sequenced in a study of cytomegalovirus exposure and HLA in healthy donors. The PCR had 60 Vbeta and 13 Jbeta primers. Profiled with immunoSEQ multiplex PCR; TCRdb holds only in-frame clones, not every one. The sample includes 85,000 to 110,000 clones. The specimen was PBMCs. These receptors all stem from a middle-aged man in good health and CMV-seronegative.

The V call is TRBV7-2, the J call TRBJ2-3; 8 nucleotides align to TRBD1. Germline loops: CDR1 SGHTA, CDR2 FQGNSA. The CDR3 sequence is 15 residues long. The V gene end was trimmed by 3 bases and the J gene end by 4 bases; junction bases not matched to a gene: 6. Here the CDR3 DNA reads TGTGCCAGCAGCTTGCGCGGACAGGGCTCAGATACGCAGTATTTT. Translated: CASSLRGQGSDTQYF. The entire variable domain, with the rest obtained from reference TRBV7-2 and TRBJ2-3, is as follows: GAGVSQSPSNKVTEKGKDVELRCDPISGHTALYWYRQSLGQGLEFLIYFQGNSAPDKSGLPSDRFSAERTGGSVSTLTIQRTQQEDSAVYLCASSLRGQGSDTQYFGPGTRLTVL.

The chain links TRBV5-1 to TRBJ2-7; a possible D gene is TRBD2 (5 bases). The germline V gene encodes CDR1 SGHRS and CDR2 YFSETQ. The ends were cut back, 2 bases at V and 0 bases at J, with 9 bases in the middle. The CDR3 is 14 amino acids. The CDR3 here is CASSFMGSSYEQYF. CDR3 nucleotides: TGCGCCAGCAGCTTCATGGGGAGCTCCTACGAGCAGTACTTC.

Here the CDR3 DNA reads TGTGCCAGCAGTACTGACAGGGGGGAGTACTTC. This translates into CASSTDRGEYF. The rearrangement links TRBV28 to TRBJ2-7, with 9 bases lining up with TRBD1. Germline assignment: CDR1 MDHEN and CDR2 SYDVKM. The V and J ends lost 5 bases and 11 bases, in that order; junction bases with no gene match: 4. There are 11 residues in the CDR3.

V usage is TRBV13 and J usage is TRBJ2-7; 7 bases fit TRBD2. CDR1 is PRHDT, CDR2 FYEKMQ, per germline (reference sequence). V trimming: 0 bases; J trimming: 2 bases; junction bases outside the gene matches: 10. The CDR3 consists of 17 residues. In DNA form, the CDR3 reads TGTGCCAGCAGCTTAGGCCCTGGGAGCGGGGCCGCCTACGAGCAGTACTTC. Translated: CASSLGPGSGAAYEQYF. Combining the CDR3 with reference TRBV13 and TRBJ2-7 gives the whole variable domain AAGVIQSPRHLIKEKRETATLKCYPIPRHDTVYWYQQGPGQDPQFLISFYEKMQSDKGSIPDRFSAQQFSDYHSELNMSSLELGDSALYFCASSLGPGSGAAYEQYFGPGTRLTVT.

The chain couples TRBV2 to TRBJ2-7; 7 nucleotides agree with TRBD1. Unmatched junction bases numbered 8, after V lost 6 bases and J lost 3 bases. Germline V gene lookup returns CDR1 SNHLY and CDR2 FYNNEI. CDR3 length equals 14 residues. As DNA, the CDR3 is TGTGCCAGCAGGAACCCGGGACAGTTCTACGAGCAGTACTTC. Translating gives CASRNPGQFYEQYF.

J is TRBJ2-7 and V is TRBV10-1, with 12 bases lining up with TRBD1. Losses at the gene ends were 4 bases for V and 5 bases for J; bases not matched to a gene: 6. Germline assignment: CDR1 WNHNN and CDR2 SYGVQD (reference sequence). This CDR3 comprises 15 residues. The CDR3 loop is CASSGGQGAWDEQYF. DNA for the CDR3: TGCGCCAGCAGTGGGGGACAGGGGGCATGGGACGAGCAGTACTTC.

This chain uses TRBV19 with TRBJ1-1; no firm D call. Germline lookup yields CDR1 LNHDA and CDR2 SQIVND (reference sequence). CDR3 length: 16 amino acids. Between the trimmed V and J ends, which lost 3 bases and 1 base, there was a span of 15 bases. Here the CDR3 reads CASSMLRPGGNTEAFF. The CDR3 coding sequence is TGTGCCAGTAGTATGCTTCGTCCCGGAGGGAACACTGAAGCTTTCTTT.

This rearrangement joins TRBV7-9 to TRBJ2-4, with D possibly matching TRBD1 (6 bases). Trimming took 4 bases from V and 8 from J, leaving 9 bases between them. The CDR3 has 12 amino acids. Germline values: CDR1 SEHNR, CDR2 FQNEAQ (reference sequence). CDR3 in DNA: TGTGCCAGCAGCTCACAGGGTGACATTCAGTACTTC. Translation: CASSSQGDIQYF.

With regard to this clone: The germline gene is not matched at one end of the junction; a read error may be the cause. The rearrangement uses TRBV6-5 and TRBJ2-5; tentative D call: TRBD1 (5 bases). This CDR3 contains 13 residues. The germline V gene has CDR1 MNHEY and CDR2 SVGAGI. CDR3 region: CASSHRNGEAQYF. CDR3 sequence (DNA): TGTGCCAGCAGTCACAGGAACGGAGAGGCCCAGTACTTC.

The V and J genes are TRBV5-4 and TRBJ2-7; TRBD1 matches at 7 bases. V lost 10 bases and J lost 5; bases outside the gene matches: 12. This CDR3 is 13 amino acids long. Germline V CDR1 and CDR2: SGHNT, YYREEE (reference sequence). The DNA of the CDR3 is TGTGCCGGCGTCGAGCAGGGGGTCAACGAGCAGTACTTC. Protein: CAGVEQGVNEQYF. Full variable domain (rest looked up from reference TRBV5-4 and TRBJ2-7): ETGVTQSPTHLIKTRGQQVTLRCSSQSGHNTVSWYQQALGQGPQFIFQYYREEENGRGNFPPRFSGLQFPNYSSELNVNALELDDSALYLCAGVEQGVNEQYFGPGTRLTVT.

The rearrangement links TRBV18 to TRBJ2-7, with D hard to call. The CDR3 length is 14 residues. V lost 0 bases and J lost 3, with 9 bases in between. The germline V gene encodes CDR1 KGHSH and CDR2 LQKENI. Written as DNA, the CDR3 is TGTGCCAGCTCACCACCAGCTTTGGTCTACGAGCAGTACTTC. Its translation: CASSPPALVYEQYF.

CDR3 sequence reads: CASSSTGTSGRILFF. The DNA for the CDR3 is TGTGCCAGCAGTTCAACCGGGACTAGCGGGAGGATTCTGTTCTTC. The chain links TRBV27 to TRBJ2-1; 15 nucleotides agree with TRBD2. Germline-derived CDR1 and CDR2 are MNHEY and SMNVEV (reference sequence). The CDR3 totals 15 residues. V shed 4 bases and J 15 bases; nucleotides not matched to a gene: 10.

The gene calls are TRBV18 and TRBJ1-6, with D hard to call. V gave up 3 bases and J gave up 8 bases, with 11 bases separating them. Looked up from germline, CDR1 is KGHSH and CDR2 is LQKENI. This CDR3 is built from 14 residues. This CDR3 is CASSPEVWDSPLHF. The CDR3 DNA sequence: TGTGCCAGCTCACCGGAGGTTTGGGATTCACCCCTCCACTTT.

The chain carries TRBV7-6 and TRBJ1-3, with 8 bases identical to TRBD1. This CDR3 comprises 16 residues. Germline V CDR1 and CDR2: SGHVS, FNYEAQ. Trimming cost V 1 base and J 4 bases; bases outside gene matches: 6. CDR3 DNA: TGTGCCAGCAGCTTAGACTTCAGGGGGCTCGGAAACACCATATATTTT. It specifies CASSLDFRGLGNTIYF.

The chain combines TRBV2 with TRBJ1-3; D unresolved. CDR1 is SNHLY, CDR2 FYNNEI, per germline. This CDR3 has 12 amino acids. Trimming pared 8 bases from V and 0 bases from J, leaving 5 bases between. CDR3 in amino acids: CASCSSGNTIYF. CDR3 DNA sequence: TGTGCCAGCTGCAGCTCTGGAAACACCATATATTTT.

The chain couples TRBV27 to TRBJ2-1; 12 positions agree with TRBD1. The CDR3 runs to 17 residues. J gave up 7 bases and V 3 bases, and 10 bases lay outside the gene matches. CDR1 is MNHEY, CDR2 SMNVEV, per germline (reference sequence). The CDR3 sequence is CASSFRPGTGGKNEQFF. The CDR3 nucleotides read TGTGCCAGCAGTTTCCGGCCCGGGACAGGGGGCAAGAATGAGCAGTTCTTC.

The chain joins TRBV6-5 to TRBJ2-5; 10 bases align to TRBD1. V was pared by 5 bases and J by 4 bases, with 1 base of the junction left unmatched. Germline CDR1 is MNHEY and CDR2 is SVGAGI. There are 13 residues in the CDR3. This CDR3 is CASSRTGGETQYF. The CDR3 nucleotides are TGTGCCAGCAGTAGGACAGGGGGAGAGACCCAGTACTTC.

The chain employs TRBV29-1 and TRBJ2-7, with TRBD1 identical over 8 bases. CDR1 is SQVTM, CDR2 ANQGSEA, per germline. J was trimmed by 6 bases and V by 6 bases; bases with no gene match: 7. This CDR3 has 12 residues. CDR3 nucleotides: TGCAGCGTCGAGACAGGGGTCCGCGAGCAGTACTTC. Amino acids: CSVETGVREQYF.

V usage is TRBV6-1 and J usage is TRBJ2-5; 9 nucleotides match TRBD1. Germline CDR1 is MNHNS and CDR2 is SASEGT. The CDR3 covers 15 residues. Germline trimming cut 5 bases from V and 4 bases from J; bases unmatched to any gene: 8. In DNA form, the CDR3 reads TGTGCCAGCAGTTTTAAATCGGGACAGGGAGAGACCCAGTACTTC. Protein: CASSFKSGQGETQYF.

The chain joins TRBV6-1 to TRBJ2-5, with D possibly being TRBD1 (5 bases). The better agreement between TRBJ2-7 and the DNA end casts doubt on the J call. Germline V gives CDR1 MNHNS, CDR2 SASEGT. The CDR3 consists of 15 residues. CDR3 amino acids: CASSADIDLVYEQYF. CDR3 nucleotide sequence: TGTGCCAGCAGTGCGGACATAGACCTCGTATACGAGCAGTACTTC.

This sequence joins TRBV5-1 and TRBJ2-1, with a tentative D call TRBD2 (6 bases). Trimming removed 4 bases at V and 2 bases at J, with 13 bases between. Looked up from germline, CDR1 is SGHRS and CDR2 is YFSETQ. This CDR3 contains 15 residues. The CDR3 nucleotides read TGCGCCAGCAGCCCAGGACTAAACGCCTACAATGAGCAGTTCTTC. It encodes CASSPGLNAYNEQFF. Complete variable domain (other parts from reference TRBV5-1 and TRBJ2-1): KAGVTQTPRYLIKTRGQQVTLSCSPISGHRSVSWYQQTPGQGLQFLFEYFSETQRNKGNFPGRFSGRQFSNSRSEMNVSTLELGDSALYLCASSPGLNAYNEQFFGPGTRLTVL.

CDR3 sequence: CASSHTRLAVGADTQYF. CDR3 nucleotide sequence: TGCGCCAGCAGCCACACACGACTAGCGGTCGGTGCAGATACGCAGTATTTT. This chain links TRBV4-1 with TRBJ2-3; 9 nucleotides line up with TRBD2. V lost 3 bases to trimming and J lost 4 bases; unmatched junction nucleotides: 11. Germline values: CDR1 MGHRA, CDR2 YSYEKL. This CDR3 region has 17 residues.

This CDR3 is CASSSAISGGKYNEQFF. CDR3 DNA sequence: TGTGCCAGCAGCTCAGCAATTAGCGGGGGGAAATACAATGAGCAGTTCTTC. This chain connects TRBV9 to TRBJ2-1; 10 bases map to TRBD2. This CDR3 region has 17 residues. Germline trimming cut 4 bases from V and 4 bases from J; bases unmatched to any gene: 11. Germline-derived CDR1 and CDR2 are SGDLS and YYNGEE.